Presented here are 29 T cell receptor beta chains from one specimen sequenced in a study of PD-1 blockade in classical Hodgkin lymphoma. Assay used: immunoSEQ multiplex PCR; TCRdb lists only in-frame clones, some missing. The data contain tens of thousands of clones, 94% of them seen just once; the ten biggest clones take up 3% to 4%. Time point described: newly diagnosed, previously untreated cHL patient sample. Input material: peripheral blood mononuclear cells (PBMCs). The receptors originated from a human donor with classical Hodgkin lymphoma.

This chain's CDR3 is CASSLVRDGSGEQFF. CDR3 nucleotides: TGTGCCAGCAGTTTGGTCCGGGACGGATCAGGGGAGCAGTTCTTC. This chain connects TRBV25-1 to TRBJ2-1, with D possibly called TRBD1 or TRBD2 (5 bases each). Trimming stripped 5 bases from V and 10 bases from J, with 21 bases between. Per the germline V gene, CDR1 is MGHDK and CDR2 is SYGVNS. The CDR3 contains 15 residues.

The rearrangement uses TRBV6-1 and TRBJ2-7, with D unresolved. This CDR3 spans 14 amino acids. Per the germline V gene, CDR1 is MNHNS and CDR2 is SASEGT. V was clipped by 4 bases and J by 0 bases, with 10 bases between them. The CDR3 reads CASSAGDTSYEQYF. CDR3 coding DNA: TGTGCCAGCAGTGCAGGAGATACCTCCTACGAGCAGTACTTC.

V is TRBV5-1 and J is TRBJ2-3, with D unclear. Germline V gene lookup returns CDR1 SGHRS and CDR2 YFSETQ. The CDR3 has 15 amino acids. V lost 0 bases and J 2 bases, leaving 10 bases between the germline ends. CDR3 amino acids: CASSLDSQYTDTQYF. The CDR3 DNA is TGCGCCAGCAGCTTGGACTCGCAGTACACAGATACGCAGTATTTT.

CDR3 DNA sequence: TGTGCCAGCAGCTTAGTGGCTAGCGGAGGGTCCTACGAGCAGTACTTC. It codes for CASSLVASGGSYEQYF. This rearrangement joins TRBV7-2 to TRBJ2-7; 7 bases are shared with TRBD2. In germline, CDR1 is SGHTA, CDR2 FQGNSA. The V gene end was trimmed by 1 base and the J gene end by 1 base; junction bases not matched to a gene: 7. The CDR3 is 16 amino acids. The whole variable domain, filled in from reference TRBV7-2 and TRBJ2-7, reads GAGVSQSPSNKVTEKGKDVELRCDPISGHTALYWYRQSLGQGLEFLIYFQGNSAPDKSGLPSDRFSAERTGGSVSTLTIQRTQQEDSAVYLCASSLVASGGSYEQYFGPGTRLTVT.

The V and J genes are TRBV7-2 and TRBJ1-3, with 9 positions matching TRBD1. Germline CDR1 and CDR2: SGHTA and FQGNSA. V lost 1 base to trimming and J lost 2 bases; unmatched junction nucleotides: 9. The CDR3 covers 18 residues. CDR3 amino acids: CASSLVLHRDRAGNTIYF. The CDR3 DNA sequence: TGTGCCAGCAGCTTAGTACTTCACCGGGACAGGGCTGGAAACACCATATATTTT.

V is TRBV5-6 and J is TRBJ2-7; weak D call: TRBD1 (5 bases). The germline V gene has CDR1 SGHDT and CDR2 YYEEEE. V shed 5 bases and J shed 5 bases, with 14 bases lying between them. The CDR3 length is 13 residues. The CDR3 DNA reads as TGTGCCAGCAGATATGTCGACAGCCACGAGCAGTACTTC. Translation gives CASRYVDSHEQYF.

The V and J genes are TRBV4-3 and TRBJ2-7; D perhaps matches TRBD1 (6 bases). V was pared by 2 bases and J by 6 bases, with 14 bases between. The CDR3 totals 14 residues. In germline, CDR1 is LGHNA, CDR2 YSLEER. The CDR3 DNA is TGCGCCAGCAGCCAACGACGAGGGGGTCCCGAGCAGTACTTC. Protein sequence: CASSQRRGGPEQYF.

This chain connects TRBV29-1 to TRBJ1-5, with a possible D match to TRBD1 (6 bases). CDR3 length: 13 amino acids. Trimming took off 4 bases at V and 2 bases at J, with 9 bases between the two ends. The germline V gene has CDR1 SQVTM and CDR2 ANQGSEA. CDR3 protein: CSVGSGGNQPQHF. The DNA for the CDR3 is TGCAGCGTTGGCTCAGGGGGCAATCAGCCCCAGCATTTT.

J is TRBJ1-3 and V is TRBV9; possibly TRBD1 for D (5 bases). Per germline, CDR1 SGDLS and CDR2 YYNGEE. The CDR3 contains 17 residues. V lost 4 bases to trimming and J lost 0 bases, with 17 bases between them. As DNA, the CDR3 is TGTGCCAGCAGCTTCCCCCCGGGGGGGAGCTCTGGAAACACCATATATTTT. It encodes CASSFPPGGSSGNTIYF.

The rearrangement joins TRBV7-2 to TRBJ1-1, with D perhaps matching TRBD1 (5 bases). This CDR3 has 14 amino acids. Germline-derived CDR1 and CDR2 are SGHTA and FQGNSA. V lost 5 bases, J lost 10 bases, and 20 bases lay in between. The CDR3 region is CASSQDSNIGVAFF. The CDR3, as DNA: TGTGCCAGCAGCCAAGACTCGAATATAGGGGTAGCTTTCTTT.

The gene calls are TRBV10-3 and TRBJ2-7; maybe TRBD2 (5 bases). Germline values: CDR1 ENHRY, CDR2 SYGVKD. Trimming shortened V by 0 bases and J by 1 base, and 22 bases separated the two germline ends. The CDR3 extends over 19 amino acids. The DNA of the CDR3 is TGTGCCATCAGTGAGTCGTTGGGGAGCCTATGGGCTGGTTCCTACGAGCAGTACTTC. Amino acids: CAISESLGSLWAGSYEQYF.

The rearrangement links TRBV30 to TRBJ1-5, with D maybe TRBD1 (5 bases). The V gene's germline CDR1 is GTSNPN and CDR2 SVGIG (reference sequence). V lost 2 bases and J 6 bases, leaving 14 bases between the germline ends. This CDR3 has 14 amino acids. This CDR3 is CAWSIQGLGQPQHF. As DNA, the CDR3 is TGTGCCTGGAGTATTCAGGGTTTAGGTCAGCCCCAGCATTTT.

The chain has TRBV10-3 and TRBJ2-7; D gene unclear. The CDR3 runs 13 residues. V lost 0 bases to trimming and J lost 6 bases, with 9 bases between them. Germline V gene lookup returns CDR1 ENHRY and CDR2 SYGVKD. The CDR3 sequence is CAISESIGAEQYF. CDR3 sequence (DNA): TGTGCCATCAGTGAGTCGATAGGCGCCGAGCAGTACTTC.

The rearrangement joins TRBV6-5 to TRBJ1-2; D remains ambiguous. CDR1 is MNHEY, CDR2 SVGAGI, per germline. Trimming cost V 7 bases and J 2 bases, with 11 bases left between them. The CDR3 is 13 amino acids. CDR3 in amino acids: CASTKRQNYGYTF. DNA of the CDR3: TGTGCCAGCACAAAAAGGCAAAACTATGGCTACACCTTC.

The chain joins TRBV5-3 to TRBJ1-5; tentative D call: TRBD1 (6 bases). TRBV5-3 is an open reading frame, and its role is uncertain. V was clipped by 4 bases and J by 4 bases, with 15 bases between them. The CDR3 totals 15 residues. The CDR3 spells CARSPQQGENQPQHF. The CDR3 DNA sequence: TGTGCCAGAAGCCCGCAACAGGGCGAAAATCAGCCCCAGCATTTT.

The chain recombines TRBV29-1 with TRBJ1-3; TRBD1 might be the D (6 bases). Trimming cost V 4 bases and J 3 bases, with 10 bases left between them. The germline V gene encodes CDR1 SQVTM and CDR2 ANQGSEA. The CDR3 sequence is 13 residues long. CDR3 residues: CSVGQVLGNTIYF. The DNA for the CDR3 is TGCAGCGTTGGACAGGTCCTTGGAAACACCATATATTTT.

CDR3 sequence: CASSVGLAGPGSYNEQFF. CDR3 coding DNA: TGTGCCAGCAGCGTGGGACTAGCGGGGCCAGGCTCCTACAATGAGCAGTTCTTC. This rearrangement joins TRBV9 to TRBJ2-1; 13 bases line up with TRBD2. After removal of 2 bases from V and 0 bases from J, the junction contained 5 bases not matched to a gene. The CDR3 consists of 18 residues. In germline, CDR1 is SGDLS, CDR2 YYNGEE.

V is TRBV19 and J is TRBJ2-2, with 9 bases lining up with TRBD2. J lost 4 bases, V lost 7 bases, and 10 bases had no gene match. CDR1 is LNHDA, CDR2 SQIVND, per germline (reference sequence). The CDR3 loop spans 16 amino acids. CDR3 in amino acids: CASKRREGQGTGELFF. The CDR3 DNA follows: TGTGCCAGTAAGAGGCGGGAGGGCCAGGGCACCGGGGAGCTGTTTTTT. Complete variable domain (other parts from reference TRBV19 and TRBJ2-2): DGGITQSPKYLFRKEGQNVTLSCEQNLNHDAMYWYRQDPGQGLRLIYYSQIVNDFQKGDIAEGYSVSREKKESFPLTVTSAQKNPTAFYLCASKRREGQGTGELFFGEGSRLTVL.

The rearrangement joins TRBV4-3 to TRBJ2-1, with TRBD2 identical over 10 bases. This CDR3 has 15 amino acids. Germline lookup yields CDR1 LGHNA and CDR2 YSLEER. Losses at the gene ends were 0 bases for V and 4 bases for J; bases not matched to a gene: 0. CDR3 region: CASSQDSGGYNEQFF. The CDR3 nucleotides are TGCGCCAGCAGCCAAGATAGCGGGGGGTACAATGAGCAGTTCTTC.

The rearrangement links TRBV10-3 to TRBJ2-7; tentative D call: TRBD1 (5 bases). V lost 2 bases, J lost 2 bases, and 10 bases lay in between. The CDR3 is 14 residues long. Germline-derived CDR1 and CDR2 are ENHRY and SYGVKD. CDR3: CAISETDRTYEQYF. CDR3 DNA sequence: TGTGCCATCAGTGAGACTGACAGAACCTACGAGCAGTACTTC.

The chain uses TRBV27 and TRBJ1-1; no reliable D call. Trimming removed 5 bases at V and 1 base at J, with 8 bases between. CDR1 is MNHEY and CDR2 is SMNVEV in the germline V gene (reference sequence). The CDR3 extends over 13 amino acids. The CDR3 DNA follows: TGTGCCAGCAGTGGGAACGGGAACACTGAAGCTTTCTTT. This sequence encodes CASSGNGNTEAFF.

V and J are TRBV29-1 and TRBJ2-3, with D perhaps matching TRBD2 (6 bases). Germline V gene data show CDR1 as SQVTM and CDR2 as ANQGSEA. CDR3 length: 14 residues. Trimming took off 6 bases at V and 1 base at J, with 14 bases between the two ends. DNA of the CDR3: TGCAGCGTACGGAGGGTGGGTGGCACAGATACGCAGTATTTT. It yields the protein CSVRRVGGTDTQYF.

Here the CDR3 DNA reads TGTGCCAGCAGCTTAGCCGCCGGAAACACCATATATTTT. Its protein is CASSLAAGNTIYF. The chain is built from TRBV7-6 and TRBJ1-3; D is ambiguous. From germline, CDR1 is SGHVS and CDR2 FNYEAQ. The CDR3 runs to 13 residues. V was clipped by 0 bases and J by 4 bases, with 4 bases between them. Full variable domain (rest looked up from reference TRBV7-6 and TRBJ1-3): GAGVSQSPRYKVTKRGQDVALRCDPISGHVSLYWYRQALGQGPEFLTYFNYEAQQDKSGLPNDRFSAERPEGSISTLTIQRTEQRDSAMYRCASSLAAGNTIYFGEGSWLTVV.

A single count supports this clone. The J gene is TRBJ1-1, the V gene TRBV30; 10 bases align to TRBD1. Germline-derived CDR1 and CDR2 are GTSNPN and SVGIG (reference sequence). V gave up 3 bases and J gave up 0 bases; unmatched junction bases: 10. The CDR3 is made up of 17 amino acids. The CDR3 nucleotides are TGTGCCTGGAGCCCCGGGACAGGGGTTGGGGTGAACACTGAAGCTTTCTTT. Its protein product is CAWSPGTGVGVNTEAFF.

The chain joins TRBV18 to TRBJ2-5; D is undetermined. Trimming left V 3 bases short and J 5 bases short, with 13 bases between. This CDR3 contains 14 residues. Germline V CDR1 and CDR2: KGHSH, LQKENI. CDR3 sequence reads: CASSPPPSRETQYF. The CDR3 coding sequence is TGTGCCAGCTCACCCCCGCCCAGTAGGGAGACCCAGTACTTC.

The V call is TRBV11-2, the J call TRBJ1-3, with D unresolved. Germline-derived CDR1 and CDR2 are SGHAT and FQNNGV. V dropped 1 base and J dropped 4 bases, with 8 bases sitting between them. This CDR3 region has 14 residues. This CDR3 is CASSLVGFGNTIYF. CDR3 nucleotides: TGTGCCAGCAGCTTAGTGGGGTTCGGAAACACCATATATTTT.

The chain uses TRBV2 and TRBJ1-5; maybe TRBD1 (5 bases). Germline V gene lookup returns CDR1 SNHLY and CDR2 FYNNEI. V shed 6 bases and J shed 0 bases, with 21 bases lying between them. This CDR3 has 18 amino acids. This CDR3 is CASRGPPGTLYSNQPQHF. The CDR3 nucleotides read TGTGCCAGCAGAGGACCCCCTGGGACCCTTTATAGCAATCAGCCCCAGCATTTT. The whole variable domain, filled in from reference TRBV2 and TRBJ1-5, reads EPEVTQTPSHQVTQMGQEVILRCVPISNHLYFYWYRQILGQKVEFLVSFYNNEISEKSEIFDDQFSVERPDGSNFTLKIRSTKLEDSAMYFCASRGPPGTLYSNQPQHFGDGTRLSIL.

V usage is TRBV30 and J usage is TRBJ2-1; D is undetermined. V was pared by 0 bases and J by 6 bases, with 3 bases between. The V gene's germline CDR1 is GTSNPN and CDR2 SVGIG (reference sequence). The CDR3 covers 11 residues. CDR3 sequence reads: CAWSVLNEQFF. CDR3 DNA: TGTGCCTGGAGTGTACTCAATGAGCAGTTCTTC. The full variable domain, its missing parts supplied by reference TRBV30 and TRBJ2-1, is SQTIHQWPATLVQPVGSPLSLECTVEGTSNPNLYWYRQAAGRGLQLLFYSVGIGQISSEVPQNLSASRPQDRQFILSSKKLLLSDSGFYLCAWSVLNEQFFGPGTRLTVL.

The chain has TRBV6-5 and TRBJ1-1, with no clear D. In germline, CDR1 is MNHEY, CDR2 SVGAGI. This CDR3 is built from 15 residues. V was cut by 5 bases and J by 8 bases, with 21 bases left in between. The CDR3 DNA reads TGTGCCAGCAGTCAACCCTGGTCGGGGAACGCCGAAGCTTTCTTT. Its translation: CASSQPWSGNAEAFF.